The present entry profiles one T cell receptor beta chain with its context. The target antigen is unknown. V lost 2 bases to trimming and J lost 7 bases, with 17 bases between them. CDR1 is LNHDA, CDR2 SQIVND, per germline (reference sequence). This CDR3 spans 15 amino acids. The culture ran for about 11 days, and then CD4+ T cells were isolated. It was two doses of either the BNT162b2 or mRNA-1273 vaccine that participants received. The data belong to a study of vaccination effects on CD4 cells after COVID-19. Study at large: Pools of viral peptides were used by the ViraFEST assay to expand antigen-specific CD4+ T cells ahead of sequencing. Researchers obtained post-vaccine samples at a median of 72 days past the second dose.

Clones were read by immunoSEQ multiplex PCR, and TCRdb kept only the in-frame ones, dropping some. The sample carries more than 55,000 clones, under 85% recorded once. Findings and limits, study-wide: Just 1 of 255 vaccine-induced clones in healthy recipients was cross-reactive. Sampling in the study covered few convalescent patients and included no early post-infection timepoints.

Specimen: CD4+ T cells from PBMCs cultured without peptide, collected after COVID-19 vaccination. The receptor's source is a human donor who received a COVID-19 vaccine. The chain has TRBV19 and TRBJ1-2, with D perhaps TRBD1 (5 bases). The DNA for the CDR3 is TGTGCCAGTAGTATACCCTCAGGGAGGTTCTCTGGCTACACCTTC. Its translation is CASSIPSGRFSGYTF.